One and the same sample provided the 18 T cell receptor beta chains below, sequenced in a study of blood T cell repertoires in COVID-19. Assay: immunoSEQ multiplex PCR; the TCRdb copy retains only in-frame clones and omits some. This table has approximately 74,000 clones, around 87% appearing once. Sequencing was performed on peripheral blood. These TCRs come from a woman aged 60-70 years with acute or convalescent COVID-19.

V usage is TRBV10-3 and J usage is TRBJ2-5; TRBD2 aligns across 10 bases. This CDR3 contains 15 residues. The V gene's germline CDR1 is ENHRY and CDR2 SYGVKD. V trimming: 4 bases; J trimming: 5 bases; junction bases outside the gene matches: 7. The CDR3 nucleotides are TGTGCCATCAGTGGTCCCGGGACTAGCGCGGAGACCCAGTACTTC. It encodes CAISGPGTSAETQYF.

The chain combines TRBV3-1 (or the pseudogene TRBV3-2) with TRBJ2-1; no definite D call. CDR3 length equals 14 residues. V dropped 1 base and J dropped 8 bases, with 12 bases sitting between them. Germline CDR1 reads LGHDT; CDR2 reads YNNKEL (reference sequence). In nucleotides, the CDR3 is TGTGCCAGCAGCCAAGGTCCGGCGGCGCATGAGCAGTTCTTC. It translates to CASSQGPAAHEQFF.

The chain combines TRBV27 with TRBJ1-2, with a weak D call TRBD1 (5 bases). CDR3 length: 14 residues. Trimming took off 6 bases at V and 4 bases at J, with 15 bases between the two ends. Germline V gene data show CDR1 as MNHEY and CDR2 as SMNVEV (reference sequence). The CDR3 nucleotides read TGTGCCAGCAGGGCTGGGGGGGGAGCCTATGGCTACACCTTC. This sequence encodes CASRAGGGAYGYTF.

V is TRBV7-2 and J is TRBJ1-3, with 7 bases that match TRBD1. The CDR3 has 15 amino acids. Germline V gene lookup returns CDR1 SGHTA and CDR2 FQGNSA. Losses at the gene ends were 1 base for V and 2 bases for J; bases not matched to a gene: 2. CDR3 sequence: CASSLEGATGNTIYF. The CDR3 DNA sequence: TGTGCCAGCAGCTTAGAGGGGGCGACTGGAAACACCATATATTTT.

The chain joins TRBV25-1 to TRBJ1-2; D is perhaps TRBD1 (5 bases). The CDR3 is 14 residues long. The V gene's germline CDR1 is MGHDK and CDR2 SYGVNS. V lost 2 bases to trimming and J lost 4 bases, with 11 bases between them. The CDR3 coding sequence is TGTGCCAGCAGTGAAGCCGGAGGGGTCTATGGCTACACCTTC. Amino acids: CASSEAGGVYGYTF.

This chain uses TRBV7-9 with TRBJ1-2; D gene uncertain. The V end lost 1 base, the J end lost 2 bases, and 11 bases lay between the germline ends. This CDR3 spans 15 amino acids. Germline lookup yields CDR1 SEHNR and CDR2 FQNEAQ (reference sequence). The chain's CDR3 is CASSLGAGDNYGYTF. Here the CDR3 DNA reads TGTGCCAGCAGCTTAGGTGCGGGAGACAACTATGGCTACACCTTC. The variable domain in full, with the rest retrieved from reference TRBV7-9 and TRBJ1-2, is DTGVSQNPRHKITKRGQNVTFRCDPISEHNRLYWYRQTLGQGPEFLTYFQNEAQLEKSRLLSDRFSAERPKGSFSTLEIQRTEQGDSAMYLCASSLGAGDNYGYTFGSGTRLTVV.

This chain links TRBV19 with TRBJ1-4; 8 nucleotides agree with TRBD1. This CDR3 has 15 amino acids. From germline, CDR1 is LNHDA and CDR2 SQIVND (reference sequence). After removal of 5 bases from V and 7 bases from J, the junction contained 9 bases not matched to a gene. This chain's CDR3 is CASSAPGGGGEKLFF. Here the CDR3 DNA reads TGTGCCAGTAGTGCCCCAGGGGGCGGCGGTGAAAAACTGTTTTTT.

Written as DNA, the CDR3 is TGCGCCAGCAGCACAAGACAGGGGAACACCGGGGAGCTGTTTTTT. Translating gives CASSTRQGNTGELFF. The chain has TRBV5-1 and TRBJ2-2; 7 bases match TRBD1. CDR1 and CDR2 from the germline V gene are SGHRS and YFSETQ. V trimming: 4 bases; J trimming: 1 base; junction bases outside the gene matches: 4. The CDR3 totals 15 residues.

This clone showed up just once. The CDR3 reads CASVQGAHNYGYTF. The CDR3 DNA sequence: TGTGCCAGCGTACAAGGAGCCCATAACTATGGCTACACCTTC. The chain employs TRBV28 and TRBJ1-2; D gene unclear. The CDR3 has 14 residues. CDR1 and CDR2 from the germline V gene are MDHEN and SYDVKM. Trimming left V 8 bases short and J 1 base short, with 14 bases between.

This chain joins TRBV9 and TRBJ2-2, with D uncertain. The germline V gene has CDR1 SGDLS and CDR2 YYNGEE. Trimming pared 0 bases from V and 5 bases from J, leaving 11 bases between. The CDR3 spans 15 residues. The CDR3 region is CASSVVDSGTGELFF. The CDR3 DNA follows: TGTGCCAGCAGCGTAGTCGATTCCGGGACCGGGGAGCTGTTTTTT.

This chain connects TRBV2 to TRBJ2-1, with D unresolved. Looked up from germline, CDR1 is SNHLY and CDR2 is FYNNEI. Trimming removed 3 bases from V and 7 bases from J, with 13 bases in between. This CDR3 has 14 residues. CDR3 protein: CASSEYRSLNEQFF. As DNA, the CDR3 is TGTGCCAGCAGTGAGTATCGGAGCTTAAATGAGCAGTTCTTC.

V and J are TRBV6-2 or TRBV6-3 and TRBJ1-1; a possible D gene is TRBD1 (6 bases). Trimming shortened V by 2 bases and J by 10 bases, and 20 bases separated the two germline ends. The V gene's germline CDR1 is MNHEY and CDR2 SVGEGT. The CDR3 length is 15 residues. CDR3 bases: TGTGCCAGCAGTTACCAACGGACAGTCCTGAGGGGAGCTTTCTTT. It codes for CASSYQRTVLRGAFF.

V is TRBV6-5 and J is TRBJ2-7; 9 bases are a match to TRBD1. V lost 9 bases and J lost 4; bases outside the gene matches: 7. CDR3 length equals 13 residues. The germline V gene encodes CDR1 MNHEY and CDR2 SVGAGI. CDR3 residues: CASTGGTGYEQYV. In DNA, the CDR3 is TGTGCCAGTACAGGGGGCACGGGGTACGAGCAGTACGTC.

The V and J genes are TRBV11-2 and TRBJ2-5; D is undetermined. From germline, CDR1 is SGHAT and CDR2 FQNNGV. V lost 0 bases and J 5 bases, leaving 13 bases between the germline ends. This CDR3 spans 15 amino acids. CDR3 sequence: CASSLDKYTQETQYF. The CDR3 nucleotides read TGTGCCAGCAGCTTAGATAAATACACCCAGGAGACCCAGTACTTC. Variable domain in full (rest from reference TRBV11-2 and TRBJ2-5): EAGVAQSPRYKIIEKRQSVAFWCNPISGHATLYWYQQILGQGPKLLIQFQNNGVVDDSQLPKDRFSAERLKGVDSTLKIQPAKLEDSAVYLCASSLDKYTQETQYFGPGTRLLVL.

This rearrangement joins TRBV27 to TRBJ2-1; TRBD1 is a possible D gene (7 bases). Germline CDR1 reads MNHEY; CDR2 reads SMNVEV (reference sequence). V lost 2 bases to trimming and J lost 8 bases, with 13 bases between them. The CDR3 contains 14 residues. This CDR3 is CASSLNPGGYEQFF. The CDR3 DNA follows: TGTGCCAGCAGTTTAAATCCAGGGGGGTATGAGCAGTTCTTC.

This rearrangement joins TRBV5-1 to TRBJ2-1, with 14 bases that match TRBD2. Germline-derived CDR1 and CDR2 are SGHRS and YFSETQ. Trimming at V came to 4 bases and at J to 6 bases, leaving 9 bases not matched to a gene. The CDR3 spans 17 residues. CDR3 nucleotides: TGCGCCAGCAGCCCGGGACTAGCGGGAGTTGGGGTCAATGAGCAGTTCTTC. The encoded protein is CASSPGLAGVGVNEQFF.

V is TRBV19 and J is TRBJ2-5; a weak D match, TRBD1 (5 bases). Germline CDR1 is LNHDA and CDR2 is SQIVND (reference sequence). The CDR3 totals 14 residues. V was cut by 0 bases and J by 2 bases, with 7 bases left in between. Here the CDR3 reads CASSIERGQETQYF. The CDR3 bases are TGTGCCAGTAGTATAGAAAGGGGTCAAGAGACCCAGTACTTC.

This clone was detected once. The V gene is TRBV6-4, the J gene TRBJ2-3, with 11 nucleotides matching TRBD2. CDR1 is MRHNA, CDR2 SNTAGT, per germline. The CDR3 consists of 15 residues. V shed 3 bases and J 3 bases; nucleotides not matched to a gene: 2. CDR3 sequence reads: CASSELAGATDTQYF. The CDR3 DNA follows: TGTGCCAGCAGTGAACTAGCGGGAGCAACAGATACGCAGTATTTT.